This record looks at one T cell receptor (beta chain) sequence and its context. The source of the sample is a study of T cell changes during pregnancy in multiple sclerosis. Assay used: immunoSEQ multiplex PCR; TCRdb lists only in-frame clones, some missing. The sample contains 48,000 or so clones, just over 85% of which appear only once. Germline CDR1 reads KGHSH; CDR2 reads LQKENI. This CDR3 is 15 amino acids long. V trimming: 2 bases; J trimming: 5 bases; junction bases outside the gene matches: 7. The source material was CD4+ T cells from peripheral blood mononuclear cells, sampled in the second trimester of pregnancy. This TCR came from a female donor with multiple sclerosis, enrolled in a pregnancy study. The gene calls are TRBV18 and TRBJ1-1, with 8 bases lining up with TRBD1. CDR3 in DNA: TGTGCCAGCTCACCATACGGACAGGGTCGAACTGAAGCTTTCTTT. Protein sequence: CASSPYGQGRTEAFF.